This T cell receptor delta chain emerged from a study of gamma-delta T cells after stem cell transplantation. The V and J ends lost 2 bases and 6 bases respectively, with 18 bases between them. Germline V gives CDR1 GEAIGNYY, CDR2 EKD. CDR3 length: 15 residues. TCRdb re-called the RT-PCR reads through CATT. The table has roughly 14,000 delta-chain clones, roughly 9% seen once. This clone was recorded a few times. The protein TCRdb gives is from a much larger clone and does not agree with this DNA's translation at residue 11, likely a read error; the protein shown here comes from the DNA. This sequence was found in a human donor. It is not recorded whose cells these are; they may come from a transplant donor. The rearrangement joins TRDV2 to TRDJ1; tentatively, D is TRDD3 (6 bases). The sequenced material came from gamma-delta T cells. The CDR3 here is CACDIVRGTPNKLIF. DNA of the CDR3: TGTGCCTGTGACATAGTCCGGGGGACACCCAATAAACTCATCTTT.